Listed below are T cell receptor beta chains from one sample, sequenced in a study of beta chain features in type 1 diabetes. Profiled with immunoSEQ multiplex PCR; TCRdb holds only in-frame clones, not every one. The sample has 300,000 to 400,000 clones, 9.6% seen once; the top ten hold less than 0.65%. The specimen sequenced was central memory CD4+ T cells from blood. The receptors stem from a man under 40 with type 1 diabetes. The CDR3 runs from the conserved cysteine through the conserved F or W. The D gene is left open where the match is weak. The size field is filled for only some rows; it gives once, few, many or a size class.

DNA: TGTGCCAGCCGTGCCCTAGCGGGAGGAGAGACCCAGTACTTC
CDR3: CASRALAGGETQYF
J: TRBJ2-5
size: few
D: TRBD2
V: TRBV5-4

DNA: TGTGCCAGCAGCCAAGAAGTAGCGCGTTCAGGGCAGTTCTTC
CDR3: CASSQEVARSGQFF
J: TRBJ2-1
size: few
D: .
V: TRBV14

DNA: TGTGCCAGCAGTTTATACGGGTTCCTATACGAGCAGTACTTC
CDR3: CASSLYGFLYEQYF
J: TRBJ2-7
size: .
D: .
V: TRBV28

DNA: TGTGCCAGCAGCCCAAACGGTGTTTACGAGCAGTACTTC
CDR3: CASSPNGVYEQYF
J: TRBJ2-7
size: many
D: .
V: TRBV7-2

DNA: TGTGCCATCAGTAGTACCCAAACAGATACGCAGTATTTT
CDR3: CAISSTQTDTQYF
J: TRBJ2-3
size: few
D: .
V: TRBV10-3

DNA: TGTGCCAGCAGTCAGGACGGGAAGAACACTGAAGCTTTCTTT
CDR3: CASSQDGKNTEAFF
J: TRBJ1-1
size: few
D: .
V: TRBV25-1

DNA: TGCGCCAGCAGCGGGGGGACAGGGCGCGCAGATACGCAGTATTTT
CDR3: CASSGGTGRADTQYF
J: TRBJ2-3
size: few
D: TRBD1
V: TRBV5-1

DNA: TGTGCCAGCAGCGTACGGCGCTCTGGGGCCAACGTCCTGACTTTC
CDR3: CASSVRRSGANVLTF
J: TRBJ2-6
size: .
D: .
V: TRBV9

DNA: TGTGCCAGCAGTGCCCTACTAGCGGGAAAGCATGAGCAGTTCTTC
CDR3: CASSALLAGKHEQFF
J: TRBJ2-1
size: few
D: TRBD2
V: TRBV6-1

DNA: TGCAGCGTTTACGGGCTCATGAACACTGAAGCTTTCTTT
CDR3: CSVYGLMNTEAFF
J: TRBJ1-1
size: few
D: .
V: TRBV29-1

DNA: TGTGCCTGGGGTGGATCTGGGGCCAACGTCCTGACTTTC
CDR3: CAWGGSGANVLTF
J: TRBJ2-6
size: few
D: .
V: TRBV30

DNA: TGTGCCTGGTGCCCCCAGGGCGATAATTCACCCCTCCACTTT
CDR3: CAWCPQGDNSPLHF
J: TRBJ1-6
size: few
D: .
V: TRBV30

DNA: TGTGCCAGCAGCTTAGCCCAGGCCCAAGAGACCCAGTACTTC
CDR3: CASSLAQAQETQYF
J: TRBJ2-5
size: few
D: .
V: TRBV7-2

DNA: TGTGCCAGCAGCTTAGTACGAGAGAACACCGGGGAGCTGTTTTTT
CDR3: CASSLVRENTGELFF
J: TRBJ2-2
size: few
D: .
V: TRBV7-9

DNA: TGTGCCAGCAGTTTATCGGGAAGTGGGGTTGGAAACACCATATATTTT
CDR3: CASSLSGSGVGNTIYF
J: TRBJ1-3
size: few
D: .
V: TRBV27

DNA: TGCGCCAGCAGCCCGGGGACTAGCGGGGCGGGAGATACGCAGTATTTT
CDR3: CASSPGTSGAGDTQYF
J: TRBJ2-3
size: .
D: TRBD2
V: TRBV5-1

DNA: TGTGCCAGCAGTTTGGGACAGGGGTACAATCAGCCCCAGCATTTT
CDR3: CASSLGQGYNQPQHF
J: TRBJ1-5
size: .
D: TRBD1
V: TRBV6-6

DNA: TGTGCCAGCTCACCAGGACTAGCGGGAGACGGCGAGCAGTACTTC
CDR3: CASSPGLAGDGEQYF
J: TRBJ2-7
size: few
D: TRBD2
V: TRBV18

DNA: TGCGCCAGCAGCTGGACCCCGGGGACAGAGTATGGCTACACCTTC
CDR3: CASSWTPGTEYGYTF
J: TRBJ1-2
size: .
D: TRBD1
V: TRBV5-1

DNA: TGTGCCAGCAGTTCTAGGCTAGCGGGCGGCTACGAGCAGTACTTC
CDR3: CASSSRLAGGYEQYF
J: TRBJ2-7
size: .
D: TRBD2
V: TRBV6-6

DNA: TGTGCCAGCAGCTTAGCGTGGGGCAATGAGCAGTTCTTC
CDR3: CASSLAWGNEQFF
J: TRBJ2-1
size: .
D: .
V: TRBV7-6

DNA: TGTGCCAGCAGTCAGACAGGGACAGGGAATCACTACGAGCAGTACTTC
CDR3: CASSQTGTGNHYEQYF
J: TRBJ2-7
size: .
D: TRBD1
V: TRBV28

DNA: TGCAGCGTCCCCCAGGACAGGGCTAACACAGATACGCAGTATTTT
CDR3: CSVPQDRANTDTQYF
J: TRBJ2-3
size: .
D: TRBD1
V: TRBV29-1

DNA: TGCGCCAGCCGCGGTGGAATTGGGACGCCCGTCCTCCCAAAGGGGACCCAGTACTTC
CDR3: CASRGGIGTPVLPKGTQYF
J: TRBJ2-5
size: many
D: .
V: TRBV5-1

DNA: TGTGCCAGCAGTGACAGGGAAAGGAATGAGCAGTTCTTC
CDR3: CASSDRERNEQFF
J: TRBJ2-1
size: .
D: .
V: TRBV6-1

DNA: TGTGCCAGCAGCCTACCATATGGGTCCTACGAGCAGTACTTC
CDR3: CASSLPYGSYEQYF
J: TRBJ2-7
size: few
D: .
V: TRBV7-8

DNA: TGTGCCAGCGGAGGACTCCGCGGGAGAGGGTCCAATGAGCAGTTCTTC
CDR3: CASGGLRGRGSNEQFF
J: TRBJ2-1
size: .
D: TRBD2
V: TRBV6-6

DNA: TGTGCCAGCAGCTTCCTGAGGGCAGCTCCGGGGGTGGGGACCCAGTACTTC
CDR3: CASSFLRAAPGVGTQYF
J: TRBJ2-5
size: few
D: .
V: TRBV5-6

DNA: TGCGCCAGCAGCTTGGCGCTTACCGGGACGAGAGGCATGAACACTGAAGCTTTCTTT
CDR3: CASSLALTGTRGMNTEAFF
J: TRBJ1-1
size: .
D: .
V: TRBV5-1

DNA: TGTGCCAGCAGCTTAAAGCCATTTTACGAGCAGTACTTC
CDR3: CASSLKPFYEQYF
J: TRBJ2-7
size: .
D: .
V: TRBV7-2

DNA: TGTGCCAGCAGTTACCGGTACCAAGAGACCCAGTACTTC
CDR3: CASSYRYQETQYF
J: TRBJ2-5
size: .
D: .
V: TRBV6-6

DNA: TGTGCCAGCGGTTTTACCCCCACAGATACGCAGTATTTT
CDR3: CASGFTPTDTQYF
J: TRBJ2-3
size: .
D: .
V: TRBV2

DNA: TGTGCCAGCAGTTCGGGAGGTTCTACCACAGATACGCAGTATTTT
CDR3: CASSSGGSTTDTQYF
J: TRBJ2-3
size: .
D: TRBD2
V: TRBV2

DNA: TGTGCCAGCAGCGGGGGACTAGCCAAAGCCTACAATGAGCAGTTCTTC
CDR3: CASSGGLAKAYNEQFF
J: TRBJ2-1
size: few
D: TRBD2
V: TRBV5-6

DNA: TGTGCCATCAGTGAACAAGACAGGGGTTTACTGTTTTTT
CDR3: CAISEQDRGLLFF
J: TRBJ1-4
size: many
D: TRBD1
V: TRBV10-3

DNA: TGTGCCAGCAGTTTAGCATCATCCCATCAGCCCCAGCATTTT
CDR3: CASSLASSHQPQHF
J: TRBJ1-5
size: .
D: .
V: TRBV6-6

DNA: TGCGCCAGCAGCTTGAGAGGGACTAGCGGGAGCGGGACCCAGTACTTC
CDR3: CASSLRGTSGSGTQYF
J: TRBJ2-5
size: few
D: TRBD2
V: TRBV5-1

DNA: TGCAGCGTTGAACGGATCCTCAACACTGAAGCTTTCTTT
CDR3: CSVERILNTEAFF
J: TRBJ1-1
size: few
D: .
V: TRBV29-1

DNA: TGTGCCAGCAGCTTGGTCCGGGAGAGGCAGTTCTTC
CDR3: CASSLVRERQFF
J: TRBJ2-1
size: many
D: .
V: TRBV7-9

DNA: TGTGCCAGCTCACCACCATCAACCGTTAACTATGGCTACACCTTC
CDR3: CASSPPSTVNYGYTF
J: TRBJ1-2
size: few
D: .
V: TRBV18